Presented here are 32 T cell receptor beta chains from one specimen sequenced in a study of T cell clonality in common variable immunodeficiency. Sequencing was performed with immunoSEQ multiplex PCR; in TCRdb, only in-frame clones are kept and a portion is missing. There are about 32,000 clones in the sample, none observed a single time. Findings and limits, study-wide: Common variable immunodeficiency TCR beta sequences reportedly had fewer deletions and N-nucleotide insertions.

No antigen is known for these receptors. The source material was peripheral blood mononuclear cells. Every receptor here comes from a human donor with common variable immunodeficiency.

This clone showed up just a few times. This CDR3 is CASSRGDSTNYGYTF. The CDR3 bases that were read are TGTGCCAGTAGTAGAGGCGACAGCACTAACTATGGC. This chain joins TRBV19 and TRBJ1-2, with D perhaps TRBD1 (5 bases). The read falls 3 residues short of the CDR3 end, and the missing part is taken from the germline J gene. Germline CDR1 and CDR2: LNHDA and SQIVND (reference sequence). Trimming stripped 4 bases from V and 0 bases from J, with 12 bases between. The CDR3 is 15 amino acids.

Turning to this clone: The read comes to an end 3 residues before the CDR3 does, leaving the germline J gene to fill in the end. The V and J genes are TRBV7-9 and TRBJ1-2; 9 nucleotides line up with TRBD1. V lost 5 bases and J lost 5; bases outside the gene matches: 9. Germline assignment: CDR1 SEHNR and CDR2 FQNEAQ (reference sequence). This CDR3 has 15 amino acids. CDR3 bases read: TGTGCCAGCAGCCCCAGACAGGGGGAGGGGTATGGC. Protein sequence: CASSPRQGEGYG. The whole CDR3 region reads CASSPRQGEGYGYTF. The variable domain in full, completed from reference TRBV7-9 and TRBJ1-2, reads DTGVSQNPRHKITKRGQNVTFRCDPISEHNRLYWYRQTLGQGPEFLTYFQNEAQLEKSRLLSDRFSAERPKGSFSTLEIQRTEQGDSAMYLCASSPRQGEGYGYTFGSGTRLTVV.

A remark on this clone: The read stops 3 residues short of the end of the CDR3; the missing end is completed from the germline J gene. The chain recombines TRBV7-2 with TRBJ2-5; D remains ambiguous. Germline-derived CDR1 and CDR2 are SGHTA and FQGNSA. The CDR3 is 13 residues long. V gave up 1 base and J gave up 2 bases, with 5 bases separating them. The CDR3 bases that were read are TGTGCCAGCAGCTTAGTCAGGCAAGAGACC. This codes for CASSLVRQET. The complete CDR3 protein is CASSLVRQETQYF.

With regard to this clone: The sequence runs out 3 residues before the end of the CDR3; the remainder is reconstructed from the germline J gene. V and J are TRBV7-2 and TRBJ2-3; maybe TRBD1 (7 bases). Germline V gene lookup returns CDR1 SGHTA and CDR2 FQGNSA. This CDR3 region has 15 residues. V lost 5 bases and J 4 bases, leaving 16 bases between the germline ends. Incomplete CDR3 DNA: TGTGCCAGCAGCAACAGACTAGGGGGCGCAGATACG. This encodes CASSNRLGGADT. The complete CDR3 sequence is CASSNRLGGADTQYF.

The sample holds a few counts of this clone. From the germline J gene comes the end of the CDR3, since the read stops 3 residues before it. The chain links TRBV6-2 or TRBV6-3 to TRBJ1-2, with 12 bases matching TRBD1. V lost 7 bases to trimming and J lost 7 bases; unmatched junction nucleotides: 7. Germline V gene data show CDR1 as MNHEY and CDR2 as SVGEGT. The CDR3 is made up of 14 amino acids. Here the CDR3 reads CASTGTGGGGGYTF. The CDR3 DNA, read in part, is TGTGCCAGCACCGGGACAGGGGGCGGTGGTGGC.

This clone was seen ten or more times. The read terminates 3 residues ahead of where the CDR3 ends, so the germline J gene completes it. This chain joins TRBV18 and TRBJ2-2, with D possibly being TRBD2 (6 bases). CDR3 length: 16 amino acids. The V gene lost 4 bases and the J gene lost 2 bases, with 14 bases spanning the gap. CDR1 and CDR2 from the germline V gene are KGHSH and LQKENI. The sequenced part of the CDR3 DNA is TGTGCCAGCTCACTTTTGCTAGCGCTTAACACCGGGGAG. It is translated as CASSLLLALNTGE. The whole CDR3 reads CASSLLLALNTGELFF.

Many counts were recorded for this clone. The read terminates 3 residues ahead of where the CDR3 ends, so the germline J gene completes it. The chain employs TRBV20-1 and TRBJ1-4, with D perhaps matching TRBD1 (5 bases). V was pared by 6 bases and J by 7 bases, with 15 bases between. The germline V gene encodes CDR1 DFQATT and CDR2 SNEGSKA (reference sequence). The CDR3 is 13 residues long. The part of the CDR3 DNA that was read is TGCAGTGCAAAGGCAGGGTCGGGTGAAAAA. Translating gives CSAKAGSGEK. The whole CDR3 region reads CSAKAGSGEKLFF.

As concerns this clone: Read data end 3 residues before the CDR3 end; the end is taken from the germline J gene. The rearrangement uses TRBV18 and TRBJ1-1, with D perhaps matching TRBD1 (6 bases). Germline lookup yields CDR1 KGHSH and CDR2 LQKENI. This CDR3 spans 14 amino acids. V lost 2 bases to trimming and J lost 4 bases, with 11 bases between them. This CDR3 is CASSPNPRGTEAFF. The part of the CDR3 DNA that was read is TGTGCCAGCTCACCAAACCCCAGGGGCACTGAA.

As regards this clone: The CDR3 extends 3 residues past the end of the read, so its final part is completed from the germline J gene. The chain links TRBV7-9 to TRBJ1-2; D gene ambiguous. CDR3 length: 11 residues. The germline V and J ends were trimmed by 7 bases and 5 bases, with 8 bases remaining between them. CDR1 SEHNR and CDR2 FQNEAQ come from the germline V gene (reference sequence). The CDR3 DNA, read in part, is TGTGCCAGCATCGGTCGGTATGGC. Amino acids: CASIGRYG. The full CDR3 protein is CASIGRYGYTF.

As concerns this clone: The read stops 3 residues short of the end of the CDR3; the missing end is completed from the germline J gene. J is TRBJ2-3 and V is TRBV2; possible D gene TRBD1, 5 bases. Germline assignment: CDR1 SNHLY and CDR2 FYNNEI. The CDR3 is 14 amino acids. The V end lost 6 bases, the J end lost 5 bases, and 15 bases lay between the germline ends. The CDR3 region is CASRLAGLGDTQYF. CDR3 DNA, as far as it was read: TGTGCCAGCAGATTGGCAGGGTTAGGAGATACG.

In this sample, this clone turned up a few times. The read ends 3 residues early relative to the CDR3; the germline J gene fills the gap. The V gene is TRBV5-1, the J gene TRBJ1-1; D call uncertain. CDR1 and CDR2 from the germline V gene are SGHRS and YFSETQ. The CDR3 runs to 15 residues. The ends were cut back, 3 bases at V and 4 bases at J, with 16 bases in the middle. Incomplete CDR3 DNA: TGCGCCAGCAGCTCAGGCAGCTTGGAGAGCACTGAA. Protein: CASSSGSLESTE. The complete CDR3 sequence is CASSSGSLESTEAFF.

Comment on this clone: The read terminates 3 residues ahead of where the CDR3 ends, so the germline J gene completes it. This rearrangement joins TRBV30 to TRBJ1-2, with TRBD1 identical over 9 bases. This CDR3 comprises 12 residues. Germline CDR1 reads GTSNPN; CDR2 reads SVGIG (reference sequence). J lost 6 bases, V lost 3 bases, and 2 bases had no gene match. CDR3 bases read: TGTGCCTGGAGAGGGACAGGGCATGGC. It translates to CAWRGTGHG. The whole CDR3 protein reads CAWRGTGHGYTF.

This clone was seen only a few times. The CDR3 end falls 3 residues outside the read, so it is completed with the germline J gene. The V and J genes are TRBV19 and TRBJ1-2; D gene ambiguous. The CDR3 consists of 13 residues. CDR1 is LNHDA and CDR2 is SQIVND in the germline V gene (reference sequence). The V gene lost 5 bases and the J gene lost 2 bases, with 9 bases spanning the gap. The CDR3 protein is CASSPAENYGYTF. The sequenced CDR3 bases are TGTGCCAGTAGTCCGGCGGAGAACTATGGC.

Notes on this clone: Read coverage stops 3 residues before the CDR3 terminus; the germline J gene supplies the remainder. This rearrangement joins TRBV7-8 to TRBJ1-1; maybe TRBD1 (5 bases). V was cut by 1 base and J by 0 bases, with 12 bases left in between. Germline-derived CDR1 and CDR2 are SGHVS and FQNEAQ. This CDR3 has 16 residues. CDR3 amino acids: CASSLEIATVNTEAFF. CDR3 DNA, as far as it was read: TGTGCCAGCAGCTTAGAGATCGCGACAGTGAACACTGAA.

On this clone: The read ends 3 residues early relative to the CDR3; the germline J gene fills the gap. V usage is TRBV19 and J usage is TRBJ2-7, with TRBD1 as a possible D gene (6 bases). This CDR3 is 15 amino acids long. CDR1 LNHDA and CDR2 SQIVND come from the germline V gene (reference sequence). V lost 2 bases and J 1 base, leaving 12 bases between the germline ends. CDR3 residues: CASSITVGGSYEQYF. CDR3 bases read: TGTGCCAGTAGTATAACGGTAGGGGGTTCCTACGAG.

Comments on this clone: The read gets to within 3 residues of the CDR3 end, and the germline J gene fills in the rest. This sequence joins TRBV7-6 and TRBJ2-5; D ambiguous. Trimming cost V 5 bases and J 0 bases, with 4 bases left between them. The CDR3 is made up of 12 amino acids. The germline CDR1 and CDR2 sequences are SGHVS and FNYEAQ. CDR3 residues: CASSPDQETQYF. The sequenced CDR3 bases are TGTGCCAGCAGCCCCGACCAAGAGACC.

Concerning this clone itself: Read data end 3 residues before the CDR3 end; the end is taken from the germline J gene. This chain links TRBV7-2 with TRBJ2-3; D unclear. Looked up from germline, CDR1 is SGHTA and CDR2 is FQGNSA. Trimming removed 1 base at V and 4 bases at J, with 9 bases between. The CDR3 runs 14 residues. The CDR3 loop is CASSLVAMADTQYF. CDR3 bases read: TGTGCCAGCAGCTTAGTCGCGATGGCAGATACG. Together with reference TRBV7-2 and TRBJ2-3, the CDR3 gives the full variable domain: GAGVSQSPSNKVTEKGKDVELRCDPISGHTALYWYRQSLGQGLEFLIYFQGNSAPDKSGLPSDRFSAERTGGSVSTLTIQRTQQEDSAVYLCASSLVAMADTQYFGPGTRLTVL.

To note about this clone: The read stops 3 residues short of the end of the CDR3; the missing end is completed from the germline J gene. The chain is built from TRBV7-2 and TRBJ2-3; TRBD1 matches at 7 bases. Germline V gives CDR1 SGHTA, CDR2 FQGNSA. V shed 4 bases, J shed 5 bases, and the junction held 6 bases outside the gene matches. CDR3 length: 14 residues. CDR3 bases read: TGTGCCAGCAGCTCCAACAGGGGAAGAGATACG. Amino acid sequence: CASSSNRGRDT. The whole CDR3 protein is CASSSNRGRDTQYF. Full variable domain (outside the CDR3, taken from reference TRBV7-2 and TRBJ2-3): GAGVSQSPSNKVTEKGKDVELRCDPISGHTALYWYRQSLGQGLEFLIYFQGNSAPDKSGLPSDRFSAERTGGSVSTLTIQRTQQEDSAVYLCASSSNRGRDTQYFGPGTRLTVL.

Turning to this clone: The read falls 3 residues short of the CDR3 end, and the missing part is taken from the germline J gene. V and J are TRBV11-3 and TRBJ2-7; TRBD1 is a possible D gene (6 bases). Trimming stripped 0 bases from V and 0 bases from J, with 6 bases between. This CDR3 is built from 14 residues. CDR1 and CDR2 (germline): SGHNT, YENEEA. CDR3 residues: CASSLEDSSYEQYF. CDR3 DNA, as far as it was read: TGTGCCAGCAGCTTAGAGGACAGCTCCTACGAG.

In the case of this clone: The read stops 3 residues short of the end of the CDR3; the missing end is completed from the germline J gene. V is TRBV20-1 and J is TRBJ2-7; 12 nucleotides agree with TRBD2. This CDR3 region has 18 residues. V was pared by 3 bases and J by 2 bases, with 14 bases of the junction left unmatched. Germline assignment: CDR1 DFQATT and CDR2 SNEGSKA (reference sequence). The part of the CDR3 DNA that was read is TGCAGTGCTAGTCTCAGACTAGCGGGGGCCCCGCTTACCTACGAG. Translated: CSASLRLAGAPLTYE. The CDR3 as a whole reads CSASLRLAGAPLTYEQYF.

In regard to this clone: The read ends 3 residues early relative to the CDR3; the germline J gene fills the gap. The chain is built from TRBV7-2 and TRBJ1-2, with D perhaps TRBD1 (5 bases). V was trimmed by 1 base and J by 2 bases, leaving 8 bases between them. The CDR3 runs to 14 residues. Germline CDR1 SGHTA, CDR2 FQGNSA. The DNA read from the CDR3 is TGTGCCAGCAGCTTAGGGTCAGGGAACTATGGC. It encodes CASSLGSGNYG. The whole CDR3 sequence reads CASSLGSGNYGYTF.

This clone was picked up many times. The CDR3 end lies 3 residues beyond the end of the read and is filled in from the germline J gene. The rearrangement links TRBV18 to TRBJ1-2; 10 nucleotides match TRBD1. The CDR3 contains 13 residues. The junction had 2 bases not matched to a gene; V was cut back by 4 bases and J by 6 bases. CDR1 and CDR2 (germline): KGHSH, LQKENI. This CDR3 reads CASSLGTGDGYTF. CDR3 bases read: TGTGCCAGCTCACTCGGGACAGGGGATGGC.

In its sample, this clone was seen many times. The CDR3 goes on 3 residues after the read ends, and that part is filled in from the germline J gene. The gene calls are TRBV7-3 and TRBJ2-3, with D perhaps TRBD2 (5 bases). CDR1 SGHTA and CDR2 FQGTGA come from the germline V gene. The CDR3 spans 16 residues. V gave up 1 base and J gave up 6 bases, with 17 bases separating them. The sequenced CDR3 bases are TGTGCCAGCAGCTTAATAGTAGCGTCCGGCCCGGATACG. Amino acid sequence: CASSLIVASGPDT. The CDR3 in full is CASSLIVASGPDTQYF.

This clone appeared many times. This chain's CDR3 is CASSPFSGSTDTQYF. Partial CDR3 DNA: TGTGCCAGCAGCCCGTTTAGCGGTAGCACAGATACG. V is TRBV7-6 and J is TRBJ2-3, with D possibly matching TRBD2 (6 bases). The read ends 3 residues early relative to the CDR3; the germline J gene fills the gap. V was cut by 5 bases and J by 0 bases, with 12 bases left in between. Germline assignment: CDR1 SGHVS and CDR2 FNYEAQ. The CDR3 consists of 15 residues.

Note on this clone: A read error may account for a junction end that differs from germline. The read ends 3 residues before the CDR3 terminus; that terminus is restored from the germline J gene. The chain links TRBV18 to TRBJ1-3; the match to TRBD1 covers 7 bases. CDR3 length: 14 amino acids. Germline CDR1 and CDR2: KGHSH and LQKENI. CDR3: CASSGDRAGNTIYF. The part of the CDR3 DNA that was read is TGTGCCAGCTCAGGTGACAGGGCTGGAAATACC.

This clone was counted a few times. The observed sequence ends 3 residues before the CDR3 terminus, with the missing tail filled in from the germline J gene. J is TRBJ2-1 and V is TRBV20-1; 8 bases agree with TRBD2. V lost 7 bases and J lost 5; bases outside the gene matches: 7. This CDR3 is built from 13 residues. Germline loops: CDR1 DFQATT, CDR2 SNEGSKA (reference sequence). The covered CDR3 bases are TGCAGTGGTCAGCGGGGGATAAACAATGAG. It yields the protein CSGQRGINNE. The whole CDR3 protein is CSGQRGINNEQFF.

With regard to this clone: The read ends 3 residues before the CDR3 terminus; that terminus is restored from the germline J gene. This chain uses TRBV7-8 with TRBJ1-2; TRBD1 aligns across 9 bases. The V and J ends lost 5 bases and 3 bases, in that order; junction bases with no gene match: 10. The CDR3 is 16 residues long. The V gene's germline CDR1 is SGHVS and CDR2 FQNEAQ. CDR3 in amino acids: CASSRPRGQGDYGYTF. CDR3 bases read: TGTGCCAGCAGCCGACCAAGGGGACAGGGAGACTATGGC.

Only a few counts were recorded for this clone. The CDR3 end lies 3 residues beyond the end of the read and is filled in from the germline J gene. This sequence joins TRBV18 and TRBJ2-7; TRBD1 matches at 8 bases. Germline V gene sequence: CDR1 KGHSH, CDR2 LQKENI. The V and J ends lost 4 bases and 2 bases, in that order; junction bases with no gene match: 13. CDR3 length equals 17 residues. The sequenced part of the CDR3 DNA is TGTGCCAGCTCACGGACTCCAGGGACAGGTTTTACCTACGAG. This codes for CASSRTPGTGFTYE. The entire CDR3 is CASSRTPGTGFTYEQYF.

This clone has ten or more counts. CDR3 protein: CASSWTSRDSEQYF. The CDR3 DNA, read in part, is TGTGCCAGCAGCTGGACATCTAGGGATTCCGAG. This chain joins TRBV5-5 and TRBJ2-7; a possible D gene is TRBD1 (5 bases). The DNA ends 3 residues before the CDR3 does, and the rest of the CDR3 is filled in from the germline J gene. Trimming removed 3 bases from V and 6 bases from J, with 16 bases in between. From germline, CDR1 is SGHKS and CDR2 YYEKEE (reference sequence). This CDR3 contains 14 residues.

This clone was recorded many times. The read gets to within 3 residues of the CDR3 end, and the germline J gene fills in the rest. This rearrangement joins TRBV30 to TRBJ2-7; 11 nucleotides align to TRBD1. This CDR3 region has 14 residues. Trimming at V came to 5 bases and at J to 6 bases, leaving 9 bases not matched to a gene. The germline V gene encodes CDR1 GTSNPN and CDR2 SVGIG (reference sequence). The covered CDR3 bases are TGTGCCTGGGGATGGACAGGGGGCGTTTCCGAG. It encodes CAWGWTGGVSE. The entire CDR3 reads CAWGWTGGVSEQYF.

This clone was recorded at least ten times. Read sequence stops 3 residues before the CDR3 end, and the germline J gene provides the missing end. J is TRBJ2-3 and V is TRBV18; the match to TRBD2 covers 11 bases. After removal of 6 bases from V and 3 bases from J, the junction contained 5 bases not matched to a gene. This CDR3 comprises 15 residues. In germline, CDR1 is KGHSH, CDR2 LQKENI. The part of the CDR3 DNA that was read is TGTGCCAGCTCTTCCCGGACTAGCGGGACAGATACG. This translates into CASSSRTSGTDT. The whole CDR3 protein reads CASSSRTSGTDTQYF.

This clone has a count of ten or more. The read finishes 3 residues shy of the CDR3 end, and the germline J gene is used to complete it. This rearrangement joins TRBV29-1 to TRBJ1-2; D is uncertain. Germline values: CDR1 SQVTM, CDR2 ANQGSEA. This CDR3 is built from 18 residues. V was trimmed by 6 bases and J by 6 bases, leaving 32 bases between them. The CDR3 bases that were read are TGCAGCGTCCTGACGGAGCTAACTATGGCTACACCTTACGATGGC. This translates into CSVLTELTMATPYDG. The full CDR3 protein reads CSVLTELTMATPYDGYTF.